A single sample is the source of the 21 T cell receptor beta chains below, sequenced in a study of blood T cell repertoires in COVID-19. The protocol was immunoSEQ multiplex PCR, while the TCRdb copy is restricted to in-frame clones and leaves out a portion. Here the sample spans a few hundred thousand clones, approximately 86% being singletons. Source material: peripheral blood. The receptors derive from a woman in her 70s with active or convalescent COVID-19.

This chain links TRBV9 with TRBJ1-5, with D perhaps TRBD1 (5 bases). Germline loops: CDR1 SGDLS, CDR2 YYNGEE. The CDR3 covers 14 residues. The ends were cut back, 2 bases at V and 7 bases at J, with 13 bases in the middle. CDR3: CASSVSGAGQPQHF. Written as DNA, the CDR3 is TGTGCCAGCAGCGTTAGCGGGGCCGGGCAGCCCCAGCATTTT.

The gene calls are TRBV29-1 and TRBJ1-5; D is undetermined. The CDR3 spans 12 residues. Between the trimmed V and J ends, which lost 6 bases and 2 bases, there was a span of 8 bases. Germline assignment: CDR1 SQVTM and CDR2 ANQGSEA. The CDR3 is CSVQKGNQPQHF. For the CDR3, the DNA is TGCAGCGTACAGAAGGGCAATCAGCCCCAGCATTTT.

The rearrangement links TRBV6-5 to TRBJ1-4; D gene unclear. CDR1 is MNHEY and CDR2 is SVGAGI in the germline V gene. Trimming removed 0 bases at V and 0 bases at J, with 8 bases between. The CDR3 consists of 16 residues. This chain's CDR3 is CASSYSGTSTNEKLFF. DNA for the CDR3: TGTGCCAGCAGTTACTCGGGCACCTCAACTAATGAAAAACTGTTTTTT.

The chain is built from TRBV7-8 and TRBJ2-6; 7 nucleotides align to TRBD1. Germline V lookup: CDR1 SGHVS, CDR2 FQNEAQ. The CDR3 has 17 residues. Trimming at V came to 5 bases and at J to 4 bases, leaving 11 bases not matched to a gene. In DNA form, the CDR3 reads TGTGCCAGCAGCCCCGGACAGGTCTGGGTAGGGGCCAACGTCCTGACTTTC. Translating it yields CASSPGQVWVGANVLTF.

The chain uses TRBV19 and TRBJ1-5; the D is unclear. The germline V gene has CDR1 LNHDA and CDR2 SQIVND (reference sequence). V lost 3 bases, J lost 3 bases, and 15 bases lay in between. The CDR3 totals 16 residues. CDR3 in amino acids: CASSISQVSPNQPQHF. In nucleotides, the CDR3 is TGTGCCAGTAGTATTTCCCAGGTTTCACCCAATCAGCCCCAGCATTTT.

The chain recombines TRBV18 with TRBJ2-3; tentatively, D is TRBD1 (5 bases). The germline V gene encodes CDR1 KGHSH and CDR2 LQKENI. The germline V and J ends were trimmed by 5 bases and 2 bases, with 11 bases remaining between them. The CDR3 contains 14 residues. CDR3 in amino acids: CASSTGAPTDTQYF. The CDR3 coding sequence is TGTGCCAGCTCAACAGGAGCACCCACAGATACGCAGTATTTT.

J is TRBJ2-7 and V is TRBV6-2 or TRBV6-3; weak D call: TRBD2 (6 bases). Trimming cost V 5 bases and J 4 bases, with 18 bases left between them. CDR3 length: 15 amino acids. Germline CDR1 reads MNHEY; CDR2 reads SVGEGT. Here the CDR3 DNA reads TGTGCCAGCAGTCCCCTGAAGGGGACTCTTTACGAGCAGTACTTC. As protein: CASSPLKGTLYEQYF.

The chain uses TRBV19 and TRBJ2-1; perhaps TRBD1 as D (6 bases). This CDR3 is built from 12 residues. Germline V gene data show CDR1 as LNHDA and CDR2 as SQIVND (reference sequence). V lost 8 bases, J lost 3 bases, and 8 bases lay in between. The CDR3 bases are TGTGCCAGTCAGGGGCACTACAATGAGCAGTTCTTC. Translated: CASQGHYNEQFF.

This clone was counted a few times. The V call is TRBV10-3, the J call TRBJ1-4; 8 bases align to TRBD1. Germline CDR1 and CDR2: ENHRY and SYGVKD. The CDR3 length is 14 residues. V lost 6 bases, J lost 5 bases, and 5 bases stayed unmatched. Here the CDR3 reads CAISSGTGNEKLFF. The CDR3, as DNA: TGTGCCATCAGCTCCGGGACAGGAAATGAAAAACTGTTTTTT.

V usage is TRBV6-5 and J usage is TRBJ1-2, with unresolved D. Trimming shortened V by 4 bases and J by 5 bases, and 17 bases separated the two germline ends. This CDR3 has 15 amino acids. Germline V gene lookup returns CDR1 MNHEY and CDR2 SVGAGI. The CDR3 DNA is TGTGCCAGCAGTTTTTTGGAGGGAGGAGCTTATGGCTACACCTTC. Translating it yields CASSFLEGGAYGYTF.

The chain links TRBV10-3 to TRBJ2-5; no clear D. The CDR3 totals 11 residues. Germline CDR1 reads ENHRY; CDR2 reads SYGVKD. Trimming took off 3 bases at V and 5 bases at J, with 4 bases between the two ends. CDR3 in amino acids: CAISDRETQYF. Here the CDR3 DNA reads TGTGCCATCAGTGATCGGGAGACCCAGTACTTC.

This clone came up a few times. The chain joins TRBV19 to TRBJ1-4; D possibly corresponds to TRBD1 (5 bases). The V end was cut by 2 bases, the J end by 5 bases, with 9 bases between. The CDR3 runs to 14 residues. Germline CDR1 and CDR2: LNHDA and SQIVND (reference sequence). DNA of the CDR3: TGTGCCAGTAGTATATCCCACAGGAATGAAAAACTGTTTTTT. Protein sequence: CASSISHRNEKLFF.

This clone was recorded once. The chain uses TRBV21-1 and TRBJ2-3; the table's D call, TRBD2, has no DNA check behind it. TRBV21-1 is a documented pseudogene. The CDR3 is 15 amino acids. The CDR3 nucleotides read TGTGCCAGCAGCAGGAGCGGGGGGGCCTCGAATACGCAGTATTTT. Its translation: CASSRSGGASNTQYF.

This clone has more than one count but fewer than ten. The gene calls are TRBV6-2 or TRBV6-3 and TRBJ1-5; no definite D call. CDR1 is MNHEY, CDR2 SVGEGT, per germline. CDR3 length: 17 residues. V lost 2 bases to trimming and J lost 5 bases, with 19 bases between them. CDR3 nucleotide sequence: TGTGCCAGCAGTTACAGAAGAGAACAGCCTCAAGATCAGCCCCAGCATTTT. Its translation: CASSYRREQPQDQPQHF.

This chain uses TRBV11-2 with TRBJ2-2; D perhaps matches TRBD1 (5 bases). The CDR3 spans 17 residues. V was cut by 1 base and J by 5 bases, with 17 bases left in between. Germline assignment: CDR1 SGHAT and CDR2 FQNNGV. The CDR3 sequence: CASSLGLRMGRTGELFF. The CDR3 DNA is TGTGCCAGCAGCTTAGGGCTACGCATGGGGCGGACCGGGGAGCTGTTTTTT.

The chain uses TRBV23-1 and TRBJ1-3; D gene uncertain. TRBV23-1 is classed as an ORF, of uncertain function. Deletions cut 8 bases from V and 3 bases from J, with 20 bases between. The CDR3 length is 16 residues. The CDR3 is CASAGSGGRYGNTIYF. In nucleotides, the CDR3 is TGCGCCAGCGCTGGTTCCGGCGGCCGCTATGGAAACACCATATATTTT.

The genes are TRBV6-5 and TRBJ1-6, with 9 bases aligning to TRBD1. Germline CDR1 MNHEY, CDR2 SVGAGI. The CDR3 has 15 amino acids. With 2 bases clipped from V and 7 bases from J, the junction kept 3 bases outside the gene matches. CDR3 coding DNA: TGTGCCAGCAGTTACCTTGGACAGGGGAATTCACCCCTCCACTTT. Its translation is CASSYLGQGNSPLHF.

The CDR3 nucleotides are TGTGCCAGCAGCCCCTTGGAGGGCGGGAGGTCTGGAAACACCATATATTTT. It encodes CASSPLEGGRSGNTIYF. This sequence joins TRBV7-7 and TRBJ1-3; D not resolved. CDR1 and CDR2 from the germline V gene are SSHAT and FNYEAQ (reference sequence). The CDR3 is 17 amino acids. The ends were cut back, 5 bases at V and 1 base at J, with 18 bases in the middle. Drawing the rest from reference TRBV7-7 and TRBJ1-3, the complete variable domain is GAGVSQSPRYKVTKRGQDVTLRCDPISSHATLYWYQQALGQGPEFLTYFNYEAQPDKSGLPSDRFSAERPEGSISTLTIQRTEQRDSAMYRCASSPLEGGRSGNTIYFGEGSWLTVV.

The J gene is TRBJ2-7, the V gene TRBV5-4; D might be TRBD2 (6 bases). This CDR3 is 12 amino acids long. Germline V lookup: CDR1 SGHNT, CDR2 YYREEE (reference sequence). Trimming left V 2 bases short and J 7 bases short, with 10 bases between. As DNA, the CDR3 is TGTGCCAGCAGCTTCAGGGCGGGGGAGCAGTACTTC. Its translation: CASSFRAGEQYF.

The chain joins TRBV5-4 to TRBJ1-2, with TRBD1 identical over 7 bases. V lost 0 bases, J lost 3 bases, and 5 bases stayed unmatched. Germline V CDR1 and CDR2: SGHNT, YYREEE (reference sequence). The CDR3 is made up of 15 amino acids. CDR3 coding DNA: TGTGCCAGCAGCTTGGTAGGCCAGGGGGACTATGGCTACACCTTC. Amino acids: CASSLVGQGDYGYTF.

V is TRBV7-9 and J is TRBJ2-1; D is perhaps TRBD2 (7 bases). Per germline, CDR1 SEHNR and CDR2 FQNEAQ (reference sequence). The CDR3 contains 15 residues. V was trimmed by 1 base and J by 1 base, leaving 8 bases between them. The CDR3 protein is CASSLEGGSYNEQFF. The CDR3 DNA sequence: TGTGCCAGCAGCTTAGAGGGGGGGTCCTACAATGAGCAGTTCTTC.